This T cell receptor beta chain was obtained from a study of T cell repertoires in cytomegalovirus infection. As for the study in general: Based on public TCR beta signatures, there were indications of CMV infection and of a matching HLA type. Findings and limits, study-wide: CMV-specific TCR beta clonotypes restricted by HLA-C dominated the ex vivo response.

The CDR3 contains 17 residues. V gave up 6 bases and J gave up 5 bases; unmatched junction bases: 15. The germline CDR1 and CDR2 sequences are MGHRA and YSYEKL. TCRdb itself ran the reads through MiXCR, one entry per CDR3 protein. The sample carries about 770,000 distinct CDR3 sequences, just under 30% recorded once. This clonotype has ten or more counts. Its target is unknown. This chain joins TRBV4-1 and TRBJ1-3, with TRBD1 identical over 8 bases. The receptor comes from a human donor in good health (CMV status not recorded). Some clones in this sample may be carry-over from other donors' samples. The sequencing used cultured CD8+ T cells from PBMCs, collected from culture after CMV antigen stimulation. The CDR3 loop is CASSSDREAPRRNTIYF. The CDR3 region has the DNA TGCGCCAGCAGTTCGGACAGGGAGGCCCCACGTCGAAACACCATATATTTT.